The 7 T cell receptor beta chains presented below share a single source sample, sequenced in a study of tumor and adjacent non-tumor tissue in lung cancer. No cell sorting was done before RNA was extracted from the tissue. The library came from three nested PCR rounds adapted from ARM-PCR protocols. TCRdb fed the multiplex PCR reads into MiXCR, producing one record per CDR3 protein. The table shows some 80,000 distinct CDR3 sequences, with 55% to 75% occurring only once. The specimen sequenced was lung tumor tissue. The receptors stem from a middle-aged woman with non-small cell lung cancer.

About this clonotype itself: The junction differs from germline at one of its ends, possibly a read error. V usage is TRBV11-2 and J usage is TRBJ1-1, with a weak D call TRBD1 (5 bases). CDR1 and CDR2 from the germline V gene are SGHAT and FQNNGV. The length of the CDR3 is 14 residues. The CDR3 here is CASSLDGRGWWAFF. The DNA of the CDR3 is TGTGCCAGCAGCCTAGACGGACGGGGCTGGTGGGCTTTCTTT.

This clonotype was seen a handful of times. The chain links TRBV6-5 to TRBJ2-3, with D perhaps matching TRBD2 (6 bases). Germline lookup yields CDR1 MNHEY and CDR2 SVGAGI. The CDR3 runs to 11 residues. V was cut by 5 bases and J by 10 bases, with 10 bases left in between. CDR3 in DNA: TGTGCCAGCAGTCGGGGAGGTGCGCAGTATTTT. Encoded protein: CASSRGGAQYF.

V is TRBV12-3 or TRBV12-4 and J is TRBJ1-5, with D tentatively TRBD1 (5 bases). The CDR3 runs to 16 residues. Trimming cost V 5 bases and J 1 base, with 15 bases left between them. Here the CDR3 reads CASSTNRKVSNQPQHF. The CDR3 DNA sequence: TGTGCCAGCAGTACTAACAGGAAAGTGAGCAATCAGCCCCAGCATTTT.

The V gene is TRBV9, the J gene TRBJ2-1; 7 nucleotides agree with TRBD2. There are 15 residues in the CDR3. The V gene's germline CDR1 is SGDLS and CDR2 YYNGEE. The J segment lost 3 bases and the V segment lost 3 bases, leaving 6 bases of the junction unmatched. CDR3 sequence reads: CASSGAGVFYNEQFF. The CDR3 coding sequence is TGTGCCAGCAGCGGGGCGGGGGTTTTCTACAATGAGCAGTTCTTC.

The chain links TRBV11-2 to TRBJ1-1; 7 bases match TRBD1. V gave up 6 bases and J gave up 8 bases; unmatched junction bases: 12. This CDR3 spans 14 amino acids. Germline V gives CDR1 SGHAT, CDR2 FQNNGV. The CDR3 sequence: CASSPDREGTEAFF. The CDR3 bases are TGTGCCAGCAGTCCCGACAGGGAAGGCACCGAAGCTTTCTTT.

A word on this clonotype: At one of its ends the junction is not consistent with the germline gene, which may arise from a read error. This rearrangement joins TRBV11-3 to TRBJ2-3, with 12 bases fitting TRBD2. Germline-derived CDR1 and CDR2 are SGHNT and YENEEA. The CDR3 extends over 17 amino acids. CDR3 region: CASSSSLLAGGGDMQYF. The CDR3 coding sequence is TGTGCCAGCAGCTCAAGTCTTCTAGCGGGGGGGGGAGATATGCAGTATTTT.

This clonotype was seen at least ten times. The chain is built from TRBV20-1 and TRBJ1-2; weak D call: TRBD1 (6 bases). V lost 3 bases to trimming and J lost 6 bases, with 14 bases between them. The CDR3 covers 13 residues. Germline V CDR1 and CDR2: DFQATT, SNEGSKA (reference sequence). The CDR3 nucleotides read TGCAGTGCTAGGACAGGCCCTCGGGATGGCTACACCTTC. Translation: CSARTGPRDGYTF.